These 30 T cell receptor beta chains share one sample of origin, sequenced in a study of T cell responses to AZD1222 COVID-19 vaccine. Assay used: immunoSEQ multiplex PCR; TCRdb lists only in-frame clones, some missing. The table records approximately 180,000 clones, more than 75% of them present only once. The source material was peripheral blood, sampled 28 days after the second AZD1222 dose. The receptors here all came from an adult who received the AZD1222 COVID-19 vaccine.

The CDR3 sequence: CASRAEDREDYGYTF. The CDR3 DNA reads as TGTGCCAGCAGGGCTGAGGACAGGGAGGATTATGGCTACACCTTC. This rearrangement joins TRBV6-5 to TRBJ1-2; 8 positions match TRBD1. The CDR3 consists of 15 residues. V trimming: 6 bases; J trimming: 5 bases; junction bases outside the gene matches: 11. Germline V gene lookup returns CDR1 MNHEY and CDR2 SVGAGI.

The chain combines TRBV5-1 with TRBJ2-6; D is unresolved. The CDR3 is 17 amino acids. Germline loops: CDR1 SGHRS, CDR2 YFSETQ. With 4 bases removed from V and 4 bases from J, the gap between germline ends came to 18 bases. The CDR3 reads CASSPEGSARGANVLTF. DNA for the CDR3: TGCGCCAGCAGCCCTGAAGGTTCAGCCCGGGGGGCCAACGTCCTGACTTTC.

This chain uses TRBV28 with TRBJ2-3, with D possibly being TRBD1 or TRBD2 (6 bases each). The V and J ends lost 8 bases and 5 bases respectively, with 17 bases between them. Per the germline V gene, CDR1 is MDHEN and CDR2 is SYDVKM. The CDR3 runs to 14 residues. The CDR3 DNA reads as TGTGCCAGCCGGGGGACACCGAGAGGAGATACGCAGTATTTT. Its translation is CASRGTPRGDTQYF.

The chain is built from TRBV2 and TRBJ2-7; 12 nucleotides align to TRBD2. V trimming: 10 bases; J trimming: 2 bases; junction bases outside the gene matches: 18. Germline CDR1 SNHLY, CDR2 FYNNEI. The CDR3 extends over 18 amino acids. The CDR3 sequence: CAITGTQGLAGSPYEQYF. In DNA form, the CDR3 reads TGTGCCATTACCGGGACCCAGGGACTAGCGGGCTCGCCCTACGAGCAGTACTTC. Based on the CDR3 plus reference TRBV2 and TRBJ2-7, the full variable domain is EPEVTQTPSHQVTQMGQEVILRCVPISNHLYFYWYRQILGQKVEFLVSFYNNEISEKSEIFDDQFSVERPDGSNFTLKIRSTKLEDSAMYFCAITGTQGLAGSPYEQYFGPGTRLTVT.

The chain joins TRBV29-1 to TRBJ2-5, with D possibly matching TRBD1 (7 bases). V shed 6 bases and J shed 8 bases, with 22 bases lying between them. Germline V gene lookup returns CDR1 SQVTM and CDR2 ANQGSEA. This CDR3 has 14 amino acids. CDR3 amino acids: CSVIGGQPPITQYF. The CDR3 DNA reads as TGCAGCGTAATCGGGGGACAGCCCCCCATAACCCAGTACTTC.

The count of this clone is one. The V and J genes are TRBV28 and TRBJ2-7; D is perhaps TRBD2 (6 bases). Germline-derived CDR1 and CDR2 are MDHEN and SYDVKM. The CDR3 has 14 amino acids. Deletions cut 2 bases from V and 6 bases from J, with 14 bases between. CDR3 in amino acids: CASSLGGKESEQYF. Written as DNA, the CDR3 is TGTGCCAGCAGTTTAGGAGGGAAAGAAAGCGAGCAGTACTTC.

The chain joins TRBV7-6 to TRBJ1-1, with unresolved D. Germline V gene data show CDR1 as SGHVS and CDR2 as FNYEAQ. Trimming stripped 3 bases from V and 7 bases from J, with 12 bases between. The length of the CDR3 is 13 residues. The CDR3 DNA reads TGTGCCAGCAGCTTCCGATTGGCAGGTGAAGCTTTCTTT. It specifies CASSFRLAGEAFF.

The chain couples TRBV24-1 to TRBJ2-3, with TRBD2 matching 11 bases. V lost 5 bases, J lost 6 bases, and 6 bases stayed unmatched. The CDR3 covers 15 residues. Germline V gene data show CDR1 as KGHDR and CDR2 as SFDVKD. CDR3 amino acids: CATSGLAGPLDTQYF. CDR3 in DNA: TGTGCCACCAGTGGACTAGCGGGACCCCTCGATACGCAGTATTTT.

In DNA form, the CDR3 reads TGTGCCAGCAGCGTAGCCTGGGGAGAGAGGCCCCTCCACTTT. Translating gives CASSVAWGERPLHF. This sequence joins TRBV9 and TRBJ1-6; D unresolved. Trimming pared 0 bases from V and 13 bases from J, leaving 14 bases between. CDR3 length: 14 amino acids. Germline CDR1 and CDR2: SGDLS and YYNGEE. The full variable domain, in which reference TRBV9 and TRBJ1-6 provide the parts outside the CDR3, is DSGVTQTPKHLITATGQRVTLRCSPRSGDLSVYWYQQSLDQGLQFLIQYYNGEERAKGNILERFSAQQFPDLHSELNLSSLELGDSALYFCASSVAWGERPLHFGNGTRLTVT.

The V gene is TRBV6-5, the J gene TRBJ2-7; D may match TRBD1 or TRBD2 (6 bases each). This CDR3 spans 14 amino acids. CDR1 is MNHEY, CDR2 SVGAGI, per germline. Trimming shortened V by 4 bases and J by 3 bases, and 13 bases separated the two germline ends. The CDR3 loop is CASSSGGTFYEQYF. CDR3 nucleotide sequence: TGTGCCAGCAGTTCCGGGGGCACATTCTACGAGCAGTACTTC.

The CDR3 region is CASSPTENTDTQYF. As DNA, the CDR3 is TGTGCCAGCTCACCAACAGAGAACACAGATACGCAGTATTTT. This chain links TRBV18 with TRBJ2-3; D is undetermined. The germline V gene encodes CDR1 KGHSH and CDR2 LQKENI. The CDR3 consists of 14 residues. Trimming left V 2 bases short and J 2 bases short, with 8 bases between.

The chain uses TRBV5-1 and TRBJ2-1; 8 bases are shared with TRBD2. This CDR3 is built from 17 residues. CDR1 is SGHRS, CDR2 YFSETQ, per germline. V shed 3 bases, J shed 3 bases, and the junction held 11 bases outside the gene matches. The CDR3: CASSSGLAWPGYNEQFF. DNA of the CDR3: TGCGCCAGCAGCTCCGGACTAGCATGGCCAGGCTACAATGAGCAGTTCTTC.

The chain links TRBV2 to TRBJ2-7; 7 bases are a match to TRBD1. This CDR3 is 15 amino acids long. The ends lost 2 bases at V and 4 bases at J; junction bases unmatched: 8. Germline V gives CDR1 SNHLY, CDR2 FYNNEI. In DNA, the CDR3 is TGTGCCAGCAGTGAATGGGACAGAACCCAATACGAGCAGTACTTC. Amino acids: CASSEWDRTQYEQYF.

This chain uses TRBV11-2 with TRBJ2-5; perhaps TRBD2 as D (6 bases). Trimming shortened V by 2 bases and J by 7 bases, and 20 bases separated the two germline ends. The CDR3 totals 16 residues. CDR1 is SGHAT and CDR2 is FQNNGV in the germline V gene. The CDR3 sequence is CASSLSPAGHLGTQYF. The CDR3 bases are TGTGCCAGCAGCTTATCTCCAGCGGGCCACCTTGGGACCCAGTACTTC. The full variable domain, in which reference TRBV11-2 and TRBJ2-5 provide the parts outside the CDR3, is EAGVAQSPRYKIIEKRQSVAFWCNPISGHATLYWYQQILGQGPKLLIQFQNNGVVDDSQLPKDRFSAERLKGVDSTLKIQPAKLEDSAVYLCASSLSPAGHLGTQYFGPGTRLLVL.

This sequence joins TRBV19 and TRBJ1-5; 7 nucleotides agree with TRBD1. J was trimmed by 4 bases and V by 4 bases; bases with no gene match: 10. Germline lookup yields CDR1 LNHDA and CDR2 SQIVND (reference sequence). The CDR3 totals 16 residues. This chain's CDR3 is CASSTPGQLTNQPQHF. The CDR3, as DNA: TGTGCCAGTAGTACCCCGGGACAGCTGACTAATCAGCCCCAGCATTTT. Full variable domain (missing parts from reference TRBV19 and TRBJ1-5): DGGITQSPKYLFRKEGQNVTLSCEQNLNHDAMYWYRQDPGQGLRLIYYSQIVNDFQKGDIAEGYSVSREKKESFPLTVTSAQKNPTAFYLCASSTPGQLTNQPQHFGDGTRLSIL.

The chain joins TRBV7-2 to TRBJ2-7; 9 bases line up with TRBD1. V trimming: 6 bases; J trimming: 2 bases; junction bases outside the gene matches: 5. The CDR3 extends over 14 amino acids. Germline values: CDR1 SGHTA, CDR2 FQGNSA. CDR3 amino acids: CASSRQGGAYEQYF. In nucleotides, the CDR3 is TGTGCCAGCAGTCGACAGGGGGGGGCCTACGAGCAGTACTTC.

This chain links TRBV7-3 with TRBJ2-4; 7 bases fit TRBD2. Germline CDR1 SGHTA, CDR2 FQGTGA. This CDR3 comprises 13 residues. With 5 bases clipped from V and 9 bases from J, the junction kept 7 bases outside the gene matches. The CDR3 DNA follows: TGTGCCAGCAGCGCGGGGACTAAAGGCATTCAGTACTTC. Translating gives CASSAGTKGIQYF.

The genes are TRBV24-1 and TRBJ1-6, with TRBD1 matching 7 bases. The CDR3 is 15 amino acids. Unmatched junction bases numbered 6, after V lost 4 bases and J lost 7 bases. CDR1 KGHDR and CDR2 SFDVKD come from the germline V gene. The DNA of the CDR3 is TGTGCCACCAGTGAATCCGGGACAGAAAATTCACCCCTCCACTTT. It codes for CATSESGTENSPLHF.

The genes are TRBV28 and TRBJ1-5; no firm D call. Germline values: CDR1 MDHEN, CDR2 SYDVKM. The CDR3 spans 15 residues. Trimming removed 1 base from V and 0 bases from J, with 7 bases in between. CDR3 amino acids: CASSLSHLSNQPQHF. CDR3 nucleotides: TGTGCCAGCAGTTTATCGCATCTTAGCAATCAGCCCCAGCATTTT.

The chain combines TRBV5-1 with TRBJ1-1, with a weak D call TRBD1 (5 bases). CDR3 length equals 14 residues. V gave up 4 bases and J gave up 4 bases, with 14 bases separating them. Germline CDR1 reads SGHRS; CDR2 reads YFSETQ. Here the CDR3 DNA reads TGCGCCAGCAGCATTGGGACCTTGGGCACTGAAGCTTTCTTT. Translated: CASSIGTLGTEAFF. Combining the CDR3 with reference TRBV5-1 and TRBJ1-1 gives the whole variable domain KAGVTQTPRYLIKTRGQQVTLSCSPISGHRSVSWYQQTPGQGLQFLFEYFSETQRNKGNFPGRFSGRQFSNSRSEMNVSTLELGDSALYLCASSIGTLGTEAFFGQGTRLTVV.

The genes are TRBV6-5 and TRBJ1-2; 12 bases align to TRBD1. With 0 bases clipped from V and 4 bases from J, the junction kept 3 bases outside the gene matches. The CDR3 contains 16 residues. Germline CDR1 MNHEY, CDR2 SVGAGI. As DNA, the CDR3 is TGTGCCAGCAGTTACTCGGTGGGACAGGGGGCCTATGGCTACACCTTC. This codes for CASSYSVGQGAYGYTF.

The V call is TRBV27, the J call TRBJ2-2, with 9 bases lining up with TRBD1. Germline assignment: CDR1 MNHEY and CDR2 SMNVEV (reference sequence). This CDR3 comprises 15 residues. V shed 6 bases, J shed 1 base, and the junction held 3 bases outside the gene matches. The CDR3 spells CASSRDRVNTGELFF. The DNA for the CDR3 is TGTGCCAGCAGCCGGGACAGGGTGAACACCGGGGAGCTGTTTTTT.

This clone was observed a handful of times. The chain is built from TRBV28 and TRBJ1-1; maybe TRBD1 (6 bases). This CDR3 region has 12 residues. Germline V gene data show CDR1 as MDHEN and CDR2 as SYDVKM. V was trimmed by 2 bases and J by 8 bases, leaving 9 bases between them. For the CDR3, the DNA is TGTGCCAGCAGTTTAATGGACAGAGAAGCTTTCTTT. Its translation is CASSLMDREAFF.

This chain uses TRBV6-5 with TRBJ2-1; D gene unclear. The V gene's germline CDR1 is MNHEY and CDR2 SVGAGI. The V end was cut by 2 bases, the J end by 2 bases, with 7 bases between. The CDR3 consists of 14 residues. The CDR3 nucleotides read TGTGCCAGCAGTTACGATCTAGCCTACAATGAGCAGTTCTTC. Translation: CASSYDLAYNEQFF.

The chain couples TRBV27 to TRBJ1-4; perhaps TRBD1 as D (5 bases). Trimming stripped 1 base from V and 0 bases from J, with 9 bases between. The germline gives CDR1 MNHEY, CDR2 SMNVEV (reference sequence). This CDR3 is built from 16 residues. CDR3 coding DNA: TGTGCCAGCAGTTTATGGGGGGGTGCAACTAATGAAAAACTGTTTTTT. Amino acid sequence: CASSLWGGATNEKLFF.

The chain is built from TRBV3-1 (or the pseudogene TRBV3-2) and TRBJ2-5, with TRBD2 as a possible D gene (5 bases). The length of the CDR3 is 15 residues. CDR1 is LGHDT and CDR2 is YNNKEL in the germline V gene (reference sequence). Trimming shortened V by 0 bases and J by 4 bases, and 12 bases separated the two germline ends. The CDR3 is CASSQDGPGRETQYF. The CDR3 DNA reads TGTGCCAGCAGCCAAGATGGGCCGGGGAGAGAGACCCAGTACTTC.

The chain carries TRBV27 and TRBJ2-3, with 8 bases aligning to TRBD2. The germline CDR1 and CDR2 sequences are MNHEY and SMNVEV (reference sequence). Losses at the gene ends were 4 bases for V and 5 bases for J; bases not matched to a gene: 5. This CDR3 spans 14 amino acids. The CDR3 DNA reads as TGTGCCAGCAGTTCGGGACTAGTAGGAGATACGCAGTATTTT. Translating it yields CASSSGLVGDTQYF.

The chain combines TRBV20-1 with TRBJ2-3; 7 bases match TRBD2. V lost 0 bases, J lost 11 bases, and 2 bases stayed unmatched. CDR3 size: 11 residues. Per the germline V gene, CDR1 is DFQATT and CDR2 is SNEGSKA (reference sequence). CDR3 in amino acids: CSAREGGGQYF. The CDR3 nucleotides read TGCAGTGCTAGAGAGGGCGGGGGGCAGTATTTT.

This clone was seen a single time. The chain is built from TRBV25-1 and TRBJ2-5, with D perhaps assigned TRBD1 or TRBD2 (5 bases each). V was cut by 5 bases and J by 4 bases, with 20 bases left in between. The CDR3 consists of 16 residues. CDR1 is MGHDK, CDR2 SYGVNS, per germline. The chain's CDR3 is CASSFGERGAGETQYF. CDR3 in DNA: TGTGCCAGCAGTTTCGGGGAGAGGGGCGCTGGAGAGACCCAGTACTTC.

The gene calls are TRBV2 and TRBJ2-6; D unclear. V was pared by 4 bases and J by 0 bases, with 7 bases between. Germline V gives CDR1 SNHLY, CDR2 FYNNEI. The CDR3 sequence is 15 residues long. CDR3 region: CASSVDFSGANVLTF. The CDR3 DNA reads as TGTGCCAGCAGTGTCGACTTCTCTGGGGCCAACGTCCTGACTTTC.